The T cell receptor (beta chain) under discussion was sequenced for a study of OX40 agonist ivuxolimab in advanced cancers. Whole-study context: The drug used for patients, ivuxolimab, was an agonistic anti-OX40 (CD134) antibody. Mean age approximately 66 years, range 23 to 79; 82.7% male. Allowance was made for prior anti-PD-1, anti-PD-L1 or anti-CTLA-4 therapy, and around 44% had some.

This CDR3 contains 15 residues. Unmatched junction bases numbered 9, after V lost 4 bases and J lost 3 bases. Looked up from germline, CDR1 is SGHNT and CDR2 is YYREEE (reference sequence). Assay used: immunoSEQ multiplex PCR; TCRdb lists only in-frame clones, some missing. The table shows 50,000 to 75,000 clones, with around 90% occurring only once. The input for sequencing was CD4+ or CD8+ T cells sorted from blood, taken in a trial of the OX40 agonist ivuxolimab. The chain carries TRBV5-4 and TRBJ2-7, with 8 bases lining up with TRBD2. This sequence was found in an adult with an advanced solid tumor such as melanoma, head and neck, liver or kidney cancer. CDR3 nucleotide sequence: TGTGCCAGCAGCCCCGGGAGGGTCTCCCTCTACGAGCAGTACTTC. Protein sequence: CASSPGRVSLYEQYF.